These 31 T cell receptor beta chains were all obtained from the same sample, sequenced in a study of PD-L1 blockade in urothelial cancer. The protocol was immunoSEQ multiplex PCR, while the TCRdb copy is restricted to in-frame clones and leaves out a portion. The sample carries 55,000 to 70,000 clones, around 79% recorded once. This material consisted of PBMCs, taken around atezolizumab (anti-PD-L1) treatment. These receptors were collected from an older man with urothelial cancer.

The chain uses TRBV11-2 and TRBJ1-2, with D possibly matching TRBD1 (5 bases). Germline V gene lookup returns CDR1 SGHAT and CDR2 FQNNGV. The CDR3 covers 14 residues. V lost 0 bases and J 7 bases, leaving 12 bases between the germline ends. The CDR3 loop is CASSLEFIRGGYTF. The CDR3 region has the DNA TGTGCCAGCAGCTTAGAGTTCATTAGGGGTGGCTACACCTTC.

This sequence joins TRBV19 and TRBJ2-7, with 13 nucleotides matching TRBD2. V dropped 5 bases and J dropped 1; count of bases not matched to a gene: 11. Germline-derived CDR1 and CDR2 are LNHDA and SQIVND (reference sequence). The CDR3 is 18 residues long. CDR3 sequence (DNA): TGTGCCAGTAGTTCTCGGACTAGCGGGAGACTCGATTCCTACGAGCAGTACTTC. Protein: CASSSRTSGRLDSYEQYF.

The rearrangement joins TRBV2 to TRBJ1-1; D ambiguous. This CDR3 region has 15 residues. V lost 1 base and J lost 2, with 11 bases in between. Germline-derived CDR1 and CDR2 are SNHLY and FYNNEI. The CDR3 reads CASSEVGVGNTEAFF. CDR3 nucleotides: TGTGCCAGCAGTGAAGTCGGGGTAGGTAACACTGAAGCTTTCTTT. Full variable domain (outside the CDR3, taken from reference TRBV2 and TRBJ1-1): EPEVTQTPSHQVTQMGQEVILRCVPISNHLYFYWYRQILGQKVEFLVSFYNNEISEKSEIFDDQFSVERPDGSNFTLKIRSTKLEDSAMYFCASSEVGVGNTEAFFGQGTRLTVV.

The gene calls are TRBV7-6 and TRBJ2-3; D might be TRBD2 (5 bases). The germline V and J ends were trimmed by 9 bases and 5 bases, with 9 bases remaining between them. Per germline, CDR1 SGHVS and CDR2 FNYEAQ. The CDR3 runs 11 residues. The CDR3 DNA sequence: TGTGCCAGACTAGTTGGAGATACGCAGTATTTT. Translation gives CARLVGDTQYF.

This chain uses TRBV2 with TRBJ2-1, with TRBD2 matching over 12 bases. CDR1 and CDR2 (germline): SNHLY, FYNNEI. V shed 7 bases, J shed 7 bases, and the junction held 2 bases outside the gene matches. This CDR3 has 13 amino acids. The CDR3 DNA reads as TGTGCCAGCACAACTAGCGGGGGGAATGAGCAGTTCTTC. Its translation is CASTTSGGNEQFF.

The J gene is TRBJ2-3, the V gene TRBV30, with 8 positions matching TRBD1. The V gene end was trimmed by 0 bases and the J gene end by 6 bases; junction bases not matched to a gene: 11. Germline V gene data show CDR1 as GTSNPN and CDR2 as SVGIG (reference sequence). The CDR3 has 16 amino acids. The CDR3 bases are TGTGCCTGGAGTGTAGAGGGCAGGGGGCCGGGGGATACGCAGTATTTT. Translation: CAWSVEGRGPGDTQYF.

The gene calls are TRBV2 and TRBJ2-7, with 9 bases lining up with TRBD1. J was trimmed by 3 bases and V by 3 bases; bases with no gene match: 6. CDR1 is SNHLY and CDR2 is FYNNEI in the germline V gene. The CDR3 runs to 15 residues. The CDR3 nucleotides read TGTGCCAGCAGTGAGACCGGGACAGGGAACTACGAGCAGTACTTC. Translating gives CASSETGTGNYEQYF.

This clone was detected a few times. Other DNA sequences in the same sample also yield this CDR3. The chain combines TRBV30 with TRBJ1-1; no clear D gene. This CDR3 comprises 13 residues. The V gene's germline CDR1 is GTSNPN and CDR2 SVGIG (reference sequence). The V end lost 5 bases, the J end lost 3 bases, and 13 bases lay between the germline ends. The CDR3 sequence: CAWSSNPDTEAFF. CDR3 bases: TGTGCCTGGTCTAGTAATCCGGACACTGAAGCTTTCTTT. The full variable domain, completed using reference TRBV30 and TRBJ1-1, is SQTIHQWPATLVQPVGSPLSLECTVEGTSNPNLYWYRQAAGRGLQLLFYSVGIGQISSEVPQNLSASRPQDRQFILSSKKLLLSDSGFYLCAWSSNPDTEAFFGQGTRLTVV.

This clone has only one observation. The chain links TRBV9 to TRBJ2-7; 7 bases align to TRBD2. This CDR3 has 14 residues. In germline, CDR1 is SGDLS, CDR2 YYNGEE. V gave up 4 bases and J gave up 1 base; unmatched junction bases: 5. CDR3 region: CASSLAGESYEQYF. CDR3 nucleotide sequence: TGTGCCAGCAGCTTGGCGGGAGAATCCTACGAGCAGTACTTC.

The rearrangement joins TRBV2 to TRBJ2-7; 9 bases align to TRBD2. The CDR3 runs 13 residues. J lost 7 bases, V lost 3 bases, and 4 bases had no gene match. Looked up from germline, CDR1 is SNHLY and CDR2 is FYNNEI. The DNA of the CDR3 is TGTGCCAGCAGTGACGGCGGGAGGGAAGAGCAGTACTTC. Translated: CASSDGGREEQYF.

This rearrangement joins TRBV25-1 to TRBJ2-7; 9 nucleotides line up with TRBD2. This CDR3 region has 14 residues. Germline trimming cut 3 bases from V and 3 bases from J; bases unmatched to any gene: 3. Germline V lookup: CDR1 MGHDK, CDR2 SYGVNS. The CDR3: CASSDVSGGYEQYF. In DNA, the CDR3 is TGTGCCAGCAGTGATGTTAGCGGGGGCTACGAGCAGTACTTC.

The V and J genes are TRBV25-1 and TRBJ2-1; 7 nucleotides align to TRBD2. The CDR3 covers 16 residues. Germline CDR1 reads MGHDK; CDR2 reads SYGVNS. Trimming cost V 4 bases and J 5 bases; bases outside gene matches: 11. The CDR3 here is CASSGMGAGDDNEQFF. The CDR3 region has the DNA TGTGCCAGCAGTGGAATGGGTGCGGGAGACGACAATGAGCAGTTCTTC.

The V call is TRBV7-2, the J call TRBJ2-3, with 9 bases matching TRBD1. The CDR3 consists of 16 residues. CDR1 and CDR2 (germline): SGHTA, FQGNSA. V shed 3 bases, J shed 2 bases, and the junction held 6 bases outside the gene matches. CDR3 nucleotide sequence: TGTGCCAGCAGCTTGGTCGGGACAGGGAACACAGATACGCAGTATTTT. Its protein product is CASSLVGTGNTDTQYF.

This chain uses TRBV2 with TRBJ2-1, with D possibly being TRBD2 (6 bases). This CDR3 region has 16 residues. The V gene lost 6 bases and the J gene lost 8 bases, with 23 bases spanning the gap. Germline V gives CDR1 SNHLY, CDR2 FYNNEI. CDR3 nucleotide sequence: TGTGCCAGCAGGGGGGGACTCTCGCCTCGGTTCGATGAGCAGTTCTTC. This translates into CASRGGLSPRFDEQFF.

This clone was counted once. The chain uses TRBV9 and TRBJ2-2; D unresolved. CDR3 length: 15 amino acids. V lost 2 bases, J lost 2 bases, and 10 bases lay in between. Germline V gene lookup returns CDR1 SGDLS and CDR2 YYNGEE. The CDR3 loop is CASSVKLLNTGELFF. For the CDR3, the DNA is TGTGCCAGCAGCGTTAAGCTACTAAACACCGGGGAGCTGTTTTTT.

There are a few counts of this clone. The CDR3 sequence: CASSQEGSGRENEQFF. As DNA, the CDR3 is TGTGCCAGCAGCCAAGAGGGTAGCGGGAGAGAAAATGAGCAGTTCTTC. V is TRBV14 and J is TRBJ2-1, with 9 bases fitting TRBD2. CDR3 length: 16 residues. CDR1 and CDR2 from the germline V gene are SGHDN and FVKESK. V trimming: 0 bases; J trimming: 7 bases; junction bases outside the gene matches: 7.

V and J are TRBV6-1 and TRBJ2-2; possible D gene TRBD2, 5 bases. Germline CDR1 MNHNS, CDR2 SASEGT. The CDR3 contains 14 residues. V lost 3 bases and J 6 bases, leaving 11 bases between the germline ends. The CDR3 sequence: CASSDRAGAGELFF. In DNA form, the CDR3 reads TGTGCCAGCAGTGATCGGGCGGGCGCCGGGGAGCTGTTTTTT.

J is TRBJ2-3 and V is TRBV7-9, with unresolved D. Trimming pared 5 bases from V and 10 bases from J, leaving 10 bases between. The CDR3 contains 11 residues. Germline CDR1 is SEHNR and CDR2 is FQNEAQ (reference sequence). The CDR3 loop reads CASSPAQAQYF. CDR3 nucleotide sequence: TGTGCCAGCAGCCCTGCTCAGGCGCAGTATTTT.

V gene TRBV2 combines with J gene TRBJ2-6, with 9 bases that match TRBD1. V dropped 5 bases and J dropped 0; count of bases not matched to a gene: 5. The CDR3 extends over 17 amino acids. Germline loops: CDR1 SNHLY, CDR2 FYNNEI. CDR3 nucleotide sequence: TGTGCCAGCAGTATGACAGGGGGAAGCTCTGGGGCCAACGTCCTGACTTTC. Protein: CASSMTGGSSGANVLTF.

CDR3 residues: CASSRETGNYGYTF. The CDR3, as DNA: TGTGCCAGCAGCCGAGAGACAGGGAACTATGGCTACACCTTC. The chain links TRBV5-5 to TRBJ1-2, with 7 bases that match TRBD1. V lost 4 bases and J lost 2; bases outside the gene matches: 5. The length of the CDR3 is 14 residues. The germline V gene has CDR1 SGHKS and CDR2 YYEKEE (reference sequence).

The gene calls are TRBV5-1 and TRBJ1-5, with D possibly matching TRBD1 (6 bases). CDR1 and CDR2 from the germline V gene are SGHRS and YFSETQ. The CDR3 has 14 residues. Deletions cut 2 bases from V and 3 bases from J, with 9 bases between. CDR3 loop: CASSLTGFNQPQHF. The CDR3 bases are TGCGCCAGCAGCTTAACAGGGTTCAATCAGCCCCAGCATTTT.

This chain joins TRBV6-6 and TRBJ2-7, with TRBD1 matching over 7 bases. Germline CDR1 MNHNY, CDR2 SVGAGI (reference sequence). V was clipped by 0 bases and J by 6 bases; unmatched bases: 2. CDR3 size: 13 residues. CDR3 sequence (DNA): TGTGCCAGCAGTTACTCACAGGGGTTCGAGCAGTACTTC. Protein: CASSYSQGFEQYF.

This clone was observed a handful of times. The chain combines TRBV19 with TRBJ1-2, with TRBD1 as a possible D gene (5 bases). This CDR3 is built from 16 residues. Germline values: CDR1 LNHDA, CDR2 SQIVND (reference sequence). V lost 5 bases and J lost 3, with 19 bases in between. CDR3 in amino acids: CASSPTGSGGDYGYTF. For the CDR3, the DNA is TGTGCCAGTAGTCCAACAGGTTCAGGAGGGGACTATGGCTACACCTTC.

The J gene is TRBJ1-1, the V gene TRBV30, with TRBD1 matching 7 bases. CDR1 and CDR2 from the germline V gene are GTSNPN and SVGIG (reference sequence). The CDR3 length is 14 residues. The J segment lost 4 bases and the V segment lost 0 bases, leaving 5 bases of the junction unmatched. CDR3 coding DNA: TGTGCCTGGAGTGTAGTGGCAGGGGGCACTGAAGCTTTCTTT. It encodes CAWSVVAGGTEAFF.

This clone was observed many times. The chain carries TRBV5-1 and TRBJ1-1; D uncertain. The V end lost 4 bases, the J end lost 6 bases, and 16 bases lay between the germline ends. This CDR3 has 14 amino acids. From germline, CDR1 is SGHRS and CDR2 YFSETQ. The CDR3 reads CASSTLTGQSEAFF. CDR3 DNA sequence: TGCGCCAGCAGCACGCTGACGGGTCAATCTGAAGCTTTCTTT.

The J gene is TRBJ2-1, the V gene TRBV19, with TRBD2 identical over 8 bases. V trimming: 9 bases; J trimming: 4 bases; junction bases outside the gene matches: 11. The CDR3 has 15 residues. CDR1 and CDR2 (germline): LNHDA, SQIVND (reference sequence). CDR3 sequence reads: CASQSASGGYNEQFF. As DNA, the CDR3 is TGTGCCAGCCAGTCGGCCAGCGGGGGTTACAATGAGCAGTTCTTC. Based on the CDR3 plus reference TRBV19 and TRBJ2-1, the full variable domain is DGGITQSPKYLFRKEGQNVTLSCEQNLNHDAMYWYRQDPGQGLRLIYYSQIVNDFQKGDIAEGYSVSREKKESFPLTVTSAQKNPTAFYLCASQSASGGYNEQFFGPGTRLTVL.

CDR3 protein: CAWSAPGQGVTEAFF. The CDR3 DNA follows: TGTGCCTGGAGTGCCCCGGGACAGGGGGTCACTGAAGCTTTCTTT. This rearrangement joins TRBV30 to TRBJ1-1; 11 nucleotides agree with TRBD1. This CDR3 spans 15 amino acids. Germline-derived CDR1 and CDR2 are GTSNPN and SVGIG (reference sequence). V shed 1 base and J 4 bases; nucleotides not matched to a gene: 5.

The chain carries TRBV6-1 and TRBJ1-5; D remains unclear. The CDR3 extends over 13 amino acids. Germline V gene data show CDR1 as MNHNS and CDR2 as SASEGT. V was trimmed by 2 bases and J by 4 bases, leaving 6 bases between them. CDR3 bases: TGTGCCAGCAGTGAAAGGAGAAATCAGCCCCAGCATTTT. Translation: CASSERRNQPQHF.

This chain joins TRBV5-8 and TRBJ2-3, with TRBD1 matching over 9 bases. Germline V CDR1 and CDR2: SGHTS, YDEGEE. The trim removed 0 bases at V and 6 bases at J, leaving 8 bases unmatched. CDR3 length: 16 residues. Here the CDR3 DNA reads TGTGCCAGCAGCTTGGTACTGGGGACAGGGATCGATACGCAGTATTTT. This codes for CASSLVLGTGIDTQYF.

The CDR3 sequence is CASGTGEYQPQHF. CDR3 nucleotide sequence: TGTGCCAGCGGGACAGGGGAGTATCAGCCCCAGCATTTT. The V and J genes are TRBV2 and TRBJ1-5, with 10 bases lining up with TRBD1. This CDR3 has 13 residues. CDR1 and CDR2 (germline): SNHLY, FYNNEI. Losses at the gene ends were 8 bases for V and 5 bases for J; bases not matched to a gene: 3. Looking up the rest from reference TRBV2 and TRBJ1-5 gives the full variable domain: EPEVTQTPSHQVTQMGQEVILRCVPISNHLYFYWYRQILGQKVEFLVSFYNNEISEKSEIFDDQFSVERPDGSNFTLKIRSTKLEDSAMYFCASGTGEYQPQHFGDGTRLSIL.

The gene calls are TRBV9 and TRBJ2-1; 8 bases are shared with TRBD2. The CDR3 length is 15 residues. Germline CDR1 is SGDLS and CDR2 is YYNGEE. The trim removed 4 bases at V and 3 bases at J, leaving 6 bases unmatched. CDR3 sequence (DNA): TGTGCCAGCAGCCCCCTACTAGCGGACTACAATGAGCAGTTCTTC. Its translation is CASSPLLADYNEQFF.